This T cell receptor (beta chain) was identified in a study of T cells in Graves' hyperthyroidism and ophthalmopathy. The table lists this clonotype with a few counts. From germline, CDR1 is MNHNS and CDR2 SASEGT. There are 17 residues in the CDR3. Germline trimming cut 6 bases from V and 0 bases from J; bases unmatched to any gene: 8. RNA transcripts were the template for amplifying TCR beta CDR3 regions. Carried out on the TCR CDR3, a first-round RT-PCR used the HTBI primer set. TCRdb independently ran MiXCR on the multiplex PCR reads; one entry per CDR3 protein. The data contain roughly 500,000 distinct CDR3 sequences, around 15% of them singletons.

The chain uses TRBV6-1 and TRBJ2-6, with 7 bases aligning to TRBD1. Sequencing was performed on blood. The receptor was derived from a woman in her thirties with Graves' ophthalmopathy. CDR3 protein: CASSRLGDSSGANVLTF. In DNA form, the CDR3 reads TGTGCCAGCAGCCGCTTGGGGGACAGCTCTGGGGCCAACGTCCTGACTTTC.